The T cell receptor (beta chain) described here comes from a study of cytomegalovirus exposure and HLA in healthy donors. The PCR employed 60 Vbeta primers together with 13 Jbeta primers. Clones were read by immunoSEQ multiplex PCR, and TCRdb kept only the in-frame ones, dropping some. The table lists roughly 130,000 clones, roughly four fifths of them singletons. With regard to this clone: Its antigen is not identified.

Study-wide results and limits: An analysis was carried out later, and it reportedly showed fewer N-insertions in an Asian-associated ancestry cluster than the roughly 700-donor mean. Sequencing had likely introduced a cluster of highly shared sequence variants as an artifact. A later analysis appeared to link common viral pathogens to several of the most significant clusters.

This CDR3 region has 15 residues. The germline V gene has CDR1 SGHTA and CDR2 FQGNSA. Trimming took 4 bases from V and 1 from J, leaving 11 bases between them. The sequenced sample consisted of PBMCs. This sequence originates from a middle-aged woman in good health and CMV-seronegative. V and J are TRBV7-2 and TRBJ2-1, with a tentative D call TRBD1 (6 bases). CDR3 bases: TGTGCCAGCAGCTCAACAGGGATTTCCTACAATGAGCAGTTCTTC. It translates to CASSSTGISYNEQFF. Complete variable domain (other parts from reference TRBV7-2 and TRBJ2-1): GAGVSQSPSNKVTEKGKDVELRCDPISGHTALYWYRQSLGQGLEFLIYFQGNSAPDKSGLPSDRFSAERTGGSVSTLTIQRTQQEDSAVYLCASSSTGISYNEQFFGPGTRLTVL.